This TCR beta chain was identified in a study of T cells in Graves' hyperthyroidism and ophthalmopathy. Uncontrolled infection, other autoimmune disease, pregnancy or lactation disqualified patients from enrolment. Germline V gene data show CDR1 as MGHRA and CDR2 as YSYEKL. This CDR3 region has 18 residues. Germline trimming cut 0 bases from V and 3 bases from J; bases unmatched to any gene: 5. A word on this clonotype: Its antigen is currently unknown.

Whole-study results and caveats: Separation of ophthalmopathy from stable hyperthyroidism was achieved by a 13 V-J model.

The source material, RNA transcripts, was used to amplify TCR beta CDR3 regions. First-round RT-PCR with HTBI primers amplified the TCR CDR3 region. MiXCR, run by TCRdb on the multiplex PCR reads, gives a single entry per CDR3 protein. The repertoire holds 400,000 to 500,000 distinct CDR3 sequences, with roughly 15% as singletons. The sample taken for sequencing was blood. The source of this sequence is a man between 18 and 35 years old with Graves' ophthalmopathy. The chain links TRBV4-1 to TRBJ2-3; TRBD2 matches at 14 bases. The CDR3 is CASSQDQGLAGATDTQYF. CDR3 in DNA: TGCGCCAGCAGCCAAGATCAGGGACTAGCGGGAGCGACAGATACGCAGTATTTT.